Below, 31 T cell receptor beta chains from the same sample are listed, as sequenced in a study of blood T cell repertoires in COVID-19. Sequencing was performed with immunoSEQ multiplex PCR; in TCRdb, only in-frame clones are kept and a portion is missing. The sample holds roughly 77,000 clones, 80% to 90% seen once. Sequencing input: peripheral blood. The origin of the receptors is a man aged 50 to 59 with active COVID-19.

V gene TRBV5-1 combines with J gene TRBJ1-2, with D possibly TRBD1 on 5 matching bases. The CDR3 is 15 residues long. Germline CDR1 and CDR2: SGHRS and YFSETQ. V was cut by 0 bases and J by 6 bases, with 15 bases left in between. DNA for the CDR3: TGCGCCAGCAGCTTGGCCCTTGGCAGGGCTGATGGCTACACCTTC. Translated, it gives CASSLALGRADGYTF.

This chain links TRBV5-8 with TRBJ1-2; D unresolved. The germline V gene has CDR1 SGHTS and CDR2 YDEGEE. Trimming stripped 4 bases from V and 3 bases from J, with 10 bases between. CDR3 length equals 13 residues. As DNA, the CDR3 is TGTGCCAGCAGCCAAAACCTATACTATGGCTACACCTTC. Encoded protein: CASSQNLYYGYTF.

This rearrangement joins TRBV24-1 to TRBJ1-6; 10 nucleotides agree with TRBD1. The CDR3 is made up of 16 amino acids. V was clipped by 10 bases and J by 6 bases; unmatched bases: 11. Germline V CDR1 and CDR2: KGHDR, SFDVKD. This CDR3 reads CATGQGYIQSNSPLHF. For the CDR3, the DNA is TGTGCCACGGGACAGGGGTATATTCAGAGTAATTCACCCCTCCACTTT.

The gene calls are TRBV18 and TRBJ2-1; D is perhaps TRBD1 (6 bases). V lost 0 bases to trimming and J lost 4 bases, with 10 bases between them. This CDR3 has 15 amino acids. CDR1 and CDR2 (germline): KGHSH, LQKENI. Here the CDR3 reads CASSPPSRGYNEQFF. The CDR3 DNA sequence: TGTGCCAGCTCACCACCGTCTAGGGGGTACAATGAGCAGTTCTTC.

The J gene is TRBJ2-2, the V gene TRBV5-6, with 9 bases lining up with TRBD1. Germline values: CDR1 SGHDT, CDR2 YYEEEE. V was clipped by 3 bases and J by 7 bases; unmatched bases: 16. CDR3 length: 18 amino acids. The CDR3 DNA follows: TGTGCCAGCAGCTCCACAGCACAGGGGGCTACCTGGGTCGGGGAGCTGTTTTTT. It is translated as CASSSTAQGATWVGELFF.

The chain is built from TRBV6-5 and TRBJ1-2; TRBD1 aligns across 12 bases. Germline-derived CDR1 and CDR2 are MNHEY and SVGAGI. The CDR3 spans 14 residues. V trimming: 6 bases; J trimming: 5 bases; junction bases outside the gene matches: 4. CDR3 residues: CASRPGQGAYGYTF. DNA for the CDR3: TGTGCCAGCAGACCGGGACAGGGGGCATATGGCTACACCTTC.

The chain employs TRBV6-5 and TRBJ1-6; D unresolved. The germline V gene encodes CDR1 MNHEY and CDR2 SVGAGI. V was trimmed by 0 bases and J by 9 bases, leaving 9 bases between them. This CDR3 has 14 amino acids. Here the CDR3 DNA reads TGTGCCAGCAGTTACTCGAACGTCGGTTCACCCCTCCACTTT. As protein: CASSYSNVGSPLHF.

The CDR3 is CATSRAWQGGQPQHF. The CDR3 coding sequence is TGTGCCACCAGCAGAGCCTGGCAGGGAGGACAGCCCCAGCATTTT. This rearrangement joins TRBV15 to TRBJ1-5, with D maybe TRBD1 (5 bases). The CDR3 loop spans 15 amino acids. Germline V CDR1 and CDR2: LNHNV, YYDKDF (reference sequence). V was trimmed by 1 base and J by 7 bases, leaving 14 bases between them.

This clone was seen a few times. Different DNA sequences within this sample yield the same CDR3. The chain is built from TRBV24-1 and TRBJ2-1; TRBD1 matches 7 bases. V lost 9 bases to trimming and J lost 9 bases; unmatched junction nucleotides: 16. The germline V gene has CDR1 KGHDR and CDR2 SFDVKD. The CDR3 is 15 residues long. The DNA for the CDR3 is TGTGCCACCTCCAACTCGGGTAGGGGGCTGGGTGAGCAGTTCTTC. Translation gives CATSNSGRGLGEQFF.

V usage is TRBV2 and J usage is TRBJ2-2, with 7 bases aligning to TRBD2. The V gene end was trimmed by 8 bases and the J gene end by 4 bases; junction bases not matched to a gene: 4. Germline CDR1 reads SNHLY; CDR2 reads FYNNEI. CDR3 size: 13 residues. Here the CDR3 DNA reads TGTGCCAGCGGGGGGAGGGGCACCGGGGAGCTGTTTTTT. Its translation is CASGGRGTGELFF.

The rearrangement links TRBV5-4 to TRBJ1-3, with TRBD1 matching over 11 bases. CDR3 length: 18 amino acids. The germline CDR1 and CDR2 sequences are SGHNT and YYREEE (reference sequence). V dropped 0 bases and J dropped 1; count of bases not matched to a gene: 6. CDR3 bases: TGTGCCAGCAGCTTGGGGGGGACAGGGGGAACTTCTGGAAACACCATATATTTT. This gives the protein CASSLGGTGGTSGNTIYF.

This chain uses TRBV9 with TRBJ1-1; 8 bases align to TRBD1. Unmatched junction bases numbered 6, after V lost 4 bases and J lost 4 bases. Germline V gene lookup returns CDR1 SGDLS and CDR2 YYNGEE. The CDR3 loop spans 14 amino acids. CDR3 DNA: TGTGCCAGCAGCCCACACAGGGGGTGCACTGAAGCTTTCTTT. Protein: CASSPHRGCTEAFF.

This rearrangement joins TRBV28 to TRBJ2-1; 14 bases are shared with TRBD2. Germline assignment: CDR1 MDHEN and CDR2 SYDVKM. Trimming took 4 bases from V and 1 from J; bases not matched to a gene: 6. This CDR3 region has 18 residues. The CDR3: CASSSHRLAGGSYNEQFF. CDR3 bases: TGTGCCAGCAGTTCCCACCGACTAGCGGGAGGGTCCTACAATGAGCAGTTCTTC. Variable domain in full (rest from reference TRBV28 and TRBJ2-1): DVKVTQSSRYLVKRTGEKVFLECVQDMDHENMFWYRQDPGLGLRLIYFSYDVKMKEKGDIPEGYSVSREKKERFSLILESASTNQTSMYLCASSSHRLAGGSYNEQFFGPGTRLTVL.

The chain combines TRBV11-3 with TRBJ1-1; TRBD1 matches 7 bases. This CDR3 region has 14 residues. Trimming cost V 5 bases and J 2 bases; bases outside gene matches: 5. CDR1 is SGHNT and CDR2 is YENEEA in the germline V gene. CDR3 nucleotide sequence: TGTGCCAGCAGCCCGCAGGGGGGAAACACTGAAGCTTTCTTT. As protein: CASSPQGGNTEAFF. Combining the CDR3 with reference TRBV11-3 and TRBJ1-1 gives the whole variable domain EAGVVQSPRYKIIEKKQPVAFWCNPISGHNTLYWYLQNLGQGPELLIRYENEEAVDDSQLPKDRFSAERLKGVDSTLKIQPAELGDSAVYLCASSPQGGNTEAFFGQGTRLTVV.

On this clone: Other nucleotide sequences from this sample produce the same CDR3. V is TRBV6-5 and J is TRBJ1-4; TRBD1 agrees at 9 bases. This CDR3 is 14 amino acids long. The J segment lost 7 bases and the V segment lost 6 bases, leaving 6 bases of the junction unmatched. Germline CDR1 is MNHEY and CDR2 is SVGAGI. Written as DNA, the CDR3 is TGTGCCAGCAGCACGGGACAGGGAAGTGAAAAACTGTTTTTT. As protein: CASSTGQGSEKLFF.

The table lists this clone with a few counts. The chain combines TRBV7-2 with TRBJ1-1; D is unresolved. The CDR3 length is 13 residues. Germline CDR1 and CDR2: SGHTA and FQGNSA. V lost 3 bases to trimming and J lost 0 bases, with 5 bases between them. The CDR3 DNA reads as TGTGCCAGCAGCTTTTCGGTGAACACTGAAGCTTTCTTT. As protein: CASSFSVNTEAFF.

V and J are TRBV19 and TRBJ2-5; TRBD1 agrees at 8 bases. Germline V gene sequence: CDR1 LNHDA, CDR2 SQIVND (reference sequence). This CDR3 is built from 13 residues. J was trimmed by 9 bases and V by 4 bases; bases with no gene match: 7. The CDR3 is CASSTGQGLAQYF. The CDR3 DNA sequence: TGTGCCAGTAGTACAGGACAGGGTTTGGCCCAGTACTTC.

The chain recombines TRBV2 with TRBJ2-7; 15 nucleotides match TRBD2. The V and J ends lost 7 bases and 0 bases, in that order; junction bases with no gene match: 10. The CDR3 loop spans 18 amino acids. CDR1 is SNHLY and CDR2 is FYNNEI in the germline V gene. CDR3 residues: CASTRTSGRARSSYEQYF. CDR3 DNA: TGTGCCAGCACTAGGACTAGCGGGAGGGCGCGGAGCTCCTACGAGCAGTACTTC.

In its sample, this clone was seen a few times. The chain uses TRBV19 and TRBJ2-7, with TRBD1 identical over 8 bases. CDR3 length equals 14 residues. The junction had 4 bases not matched to a gene; V was cut back by 1 base and J by 5 bases. CDR1 is LNHDA, CDR2 SQIVND, per germline (reference sequence). The DNA for the CDR3 is TGTGCCAGTAGTATAGGACAGGGGTCCCACGAGCAGTACTTC. It yields the protein CASSIGQGSHEQYF.

V gene TRBV28 combines with J gene TRBJ1-6, with 7 bases matching TRBD1. The CDR3 consists of 14 residues. CDR1 is MDHEN, CDR2 SYDVKM, per germline. J lost 10 bases, V lost 6 bases, and 9 bases had no gene match. CDR3 DNA sequence: TGTGCCAGCAGCCCGGGACAGCCCGGGTCACCCCTCCACTTT. Translated, it gives CASSPGQPGSPLHF.

The gene calls are TRBV9 and TRBJ2-2, with D tentatively TRBD2 (5 bases). Trimming stripped 4 bases from V and 6 bases from J, with 13 bases between. The CDR3 has 14 residues. The V gene's germline CDR1 is SGDLS and CDR2 YYNGEE. CDR3 bases: TGTGCCAGCAGCCCAGGACTCCCCTCCGGGGAGCTGTTTTTT. Its protein is CASSPGLPSGELFF. Full variable domain (missing parts from reference TRBV9 and TRBJ2-2): DSGVTQTPKHLITATGQRVTLRCSPRSGDLSVYWYQQSLDQGLQFLIQYYNGEERAKGNILERFSAQQFPDLHSELNLSSLELGDSALYFCASSPGLPSGELFFGEGSRLTVL.

V and J are TRBV6-2 or TRBV6-3 and TRBJ2-3; 11 positions match TRBD2. V lost 5 bases to trimming and J lost 0 bases; unmatched junction nucleotides: 13. Germline V gene sequence: CDR1 MNHEY, CDR2 SVGEGT. The CDR3 is 19 amino acids. CDR3 amino acids: CASSQPGTSGDKSTDTQYF. In DNA, the CDR3 is TGTGCCAGCAGTCAACCCGGGACTAGCGGAGATAAAAGCACAGATACGCAGTATTTT.

The chain links TRBV27 to TRBJ2-7; 8 bases map to TRBD1. The V gene end was trimmed by 4 bases and the J gene end by 5 bases; junction bases not matched to a gene: 13. Germline assignment: CDR1 MNHEY and CDR2 SMNVEV (reference sequence). The CDR3 is 16 residues long. The CDR3 protein is CASSYQLRDRPHEQYF. CDR3 nucleotides: TGTGCCAGCAGTTACCAGCTCCGGGACAGGCCCCACGAGCAGTACTTC.

The V call is TRBV28, the J call TRBJ1-2; tentatively, D is TRBD1 (6 bases). The germline gives CDR1 MDHEN, CDR2 SYDVKM. V dropped 1 base and J dropped 7 bases, with 13 bases sitting between them. CDR3 length: 14 amino acids. The CDR3 region is CASSLYRQQGGYTF. The CDR3 coding sequence is TGTGCCAGCAGTTTATATCGACAACAGGGTGGCTACACCTTC.

The genes are TRBV12-5 and TRBJ2-2; D is ambiguous. The V end was cut by 7 bases, the J end by 1 base, with 13 bases between. The CDR3 extends over 15 amino acids. Germline CDR1 reads LGHNT; CDR2 reads FRNRAP. Here the CDR3 DNA reads TGTGCTAGTGTTCCCCCTCCGGGGAACACCGGGGAGCTGTTTTTT. Its translation: CASVPPPGNTGELFF.

The J gene is TRBJ1-6, the V gene TRBV28; TRBD1 aligns across 10 bases. Germline trimming cut 5 bases from V and 7 bases from J; bases unmatched to any gene: 8. This CDR3 is 16 amino acids long. Germline lookup yields CDR1 MDHEN and CDR2 SYDVKM. The CDR3 region is CASSEAGTGANSPLHF. The CDR3 DNA reads TGTGCCAGCAGTGAAGCCGGGACAGGGGCCAATTCACCCCTCCACTTT.

The V call is TRBV29-1, the J call TRBJ1-1, with a weak D call TRBD1 (5 bases). The CDR3 spans 12 residues. Germline V gene sequence: CDR1 SQVTM, CDR2 ANQGSEA. The V end lost 8 bases, the J end lost 2 bases, and 12 bases lay between the germline ends. CDR3 region: CSLREGNTEAFF. CDR3 in DNA: TGCAGCCTCAGGGAGGGCAACACTGAAGCTTTCTTT.

The rearrangement uses TRBV19 and TRBJ1-1; TRBD1 aligns across 7 bases. J was trimmed by 0 bases and V by 4 bases; bases with no gene match: 5. Germline V lookup: CDR1 LNHDA, CDR2 SQIVND (reference sequence). CDR3 length equals 15 residues. DNA for the CDR3: TGTGCCAGTAGTAGACCGGGACAGTTGAACACTGAAGCTTTCTTT. Translating gives CASSRPGQLNTEAFF.

The genes are TRBV5-1 and TRBJ2-2; no firm D call. This CDR3 has 14 amino acids. Germline CDR1 SGHRS, CDR2 YFSETQ. Trimming shortened V by 2 bases and J by 4 bases, and 9 bases separated the two germline ends. DNA for the CDR3: TGCGCCAGCAGCTTTTCCGAGATCACCGGGGAGCTGTTTTTT. Its protein product is CASSFSEITGELFF.

The chain carries TRBV7-9 and TRBJ2-7; TRBD1 matches at 7 bases. Per the germline V gene, CDR1 is SEHNR and CDR2 is FQNEAQ (reference sequence). This CDR3 is 16 amino acids long. Germline trimming cut 4 bases from V and 1 base from J; bases unmatched to any gene: 10. CDR3 loop: CASSSTGTDGSYEQYF. Here the CDR3 DNA reads TGTGCCAGCAGCTCAACCGGGACAGACGGTTCCTACGAGCAGTACTTC.

The V gene is TRBV7-2, the J gene TRBJ1-2; no clear D. This CDR3 has 12 amino acids. Germline CDR1 and CDR2: SGHTA and FQGNSA. Trimming stripped 5 bases from V and 6 bases from J, with 10 bases between. The CDR3 bases are TGTGCCAGCAGCACCCAACGGGATGGCTACACCTTC. The encoded protein is CASSTQRDGYTF. The full variable domain, completed using reference TRBV7-2 and TRBJ1-2, is GAGVSQSPSNKVTEKGKDVELRCDPISGHTALYWYRQSLGQGLEFLIYFQGNSAPDKSGLPSDRFSAERTGGSVSTLTIQRTQQEDSAVYLCASSTQRDGYTFGSGTRLTVV.